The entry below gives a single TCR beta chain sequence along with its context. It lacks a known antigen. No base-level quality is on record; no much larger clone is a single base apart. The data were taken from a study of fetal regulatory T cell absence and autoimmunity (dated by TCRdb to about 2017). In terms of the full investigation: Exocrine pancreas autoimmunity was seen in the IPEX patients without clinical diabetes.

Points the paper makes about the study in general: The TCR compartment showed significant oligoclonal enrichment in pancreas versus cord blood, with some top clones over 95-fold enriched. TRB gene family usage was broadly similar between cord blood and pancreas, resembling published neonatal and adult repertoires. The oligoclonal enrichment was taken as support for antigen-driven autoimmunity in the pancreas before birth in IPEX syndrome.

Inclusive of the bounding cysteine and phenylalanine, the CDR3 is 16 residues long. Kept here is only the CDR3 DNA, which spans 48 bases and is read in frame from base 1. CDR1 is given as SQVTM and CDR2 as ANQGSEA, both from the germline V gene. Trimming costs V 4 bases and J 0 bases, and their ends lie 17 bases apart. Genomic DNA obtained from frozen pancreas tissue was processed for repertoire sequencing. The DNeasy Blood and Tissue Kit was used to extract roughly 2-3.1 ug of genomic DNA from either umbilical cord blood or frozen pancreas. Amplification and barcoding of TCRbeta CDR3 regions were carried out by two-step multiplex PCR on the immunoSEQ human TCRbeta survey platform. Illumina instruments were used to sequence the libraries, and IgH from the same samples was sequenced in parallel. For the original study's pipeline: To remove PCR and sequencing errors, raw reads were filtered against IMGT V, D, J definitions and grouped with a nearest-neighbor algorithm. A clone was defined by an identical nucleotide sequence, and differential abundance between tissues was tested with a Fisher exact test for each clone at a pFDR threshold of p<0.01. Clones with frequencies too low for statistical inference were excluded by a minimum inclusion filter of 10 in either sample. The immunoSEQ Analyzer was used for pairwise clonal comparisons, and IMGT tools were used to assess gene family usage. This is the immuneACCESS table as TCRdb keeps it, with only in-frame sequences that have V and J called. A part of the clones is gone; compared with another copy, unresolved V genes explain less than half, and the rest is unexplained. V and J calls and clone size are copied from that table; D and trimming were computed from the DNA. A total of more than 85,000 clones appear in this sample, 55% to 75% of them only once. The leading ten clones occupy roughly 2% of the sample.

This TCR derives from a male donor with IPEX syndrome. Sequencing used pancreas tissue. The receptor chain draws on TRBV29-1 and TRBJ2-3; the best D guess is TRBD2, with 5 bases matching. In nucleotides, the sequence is TGCAGCGTTGTACCGATTCAAACTAGGAGCACAGATACGCAGTATTTT. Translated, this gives CSVVPIQTRSTDTQYF.